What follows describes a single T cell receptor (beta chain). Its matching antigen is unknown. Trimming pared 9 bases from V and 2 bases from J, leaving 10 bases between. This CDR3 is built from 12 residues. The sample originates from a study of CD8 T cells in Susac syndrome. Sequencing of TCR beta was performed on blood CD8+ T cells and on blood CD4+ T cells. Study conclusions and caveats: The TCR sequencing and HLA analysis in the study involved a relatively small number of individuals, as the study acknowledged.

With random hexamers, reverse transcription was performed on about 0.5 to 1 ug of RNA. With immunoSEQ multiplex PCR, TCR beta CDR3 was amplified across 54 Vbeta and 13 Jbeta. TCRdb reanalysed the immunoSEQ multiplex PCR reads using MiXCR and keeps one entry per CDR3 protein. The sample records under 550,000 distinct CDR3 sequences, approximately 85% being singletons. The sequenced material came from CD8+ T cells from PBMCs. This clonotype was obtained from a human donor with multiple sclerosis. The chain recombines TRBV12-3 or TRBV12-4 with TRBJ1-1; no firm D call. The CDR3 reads CASSWANTEAFF. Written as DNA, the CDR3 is TGTGCCAGTTCCTGGGCTAACACTGAAGCTTTCTTT.